The text below deals with one T cell receptor beta chain. The antigen it recognizes is unknown. Base quality data are lacking; no much larger clone is found one base away. TCRbeta CDR3 regions were amplified from genomic DNA using the immunoSEQ Assay, a bias-controlled multiplex PCR. The paper's processing steps were these. The number of nucleated cells in each sample was estimated from the amplification of reference gene primers within the assay. Sequence reads were collapsed and filtered to measure the absolute abundance of every unique TCRbeta CDR3 rearrangement. For each sample, productive Simpson clonality was calculated as the square root of Simpson's diversity index over productive rearrangements. TCRdb provides this immuneACCESS table in a form limited to in-frame rearrangements. Some clones are lacking; in checked studies, under half of them reflect an unresolved V gene, and why the rest are absent is not known. For V, J and clone size, that table is used; D and trimming come from the DNA. In this sample the table shows over 100,000 clones, around 84% of which occur a single time. 7.9% of the sample belongs to the ten largest clones.

This specimen comes from a study of blood T cell repertoires in COVID-19 (TCRdb year 2020). For the wider study: Collaborator samples came from the United States, Italy and Spain and covered acute and convalescent phases of COVID-19. Samples came from the ongoing ImmuneRACE study (first 160 participants) plus 1,254 subjects from 6 global collaborators. The repertoires were released in a freely available public database intended as a resource for research on the immune response to SARS-CoV-2. The sample metadata nearly always contained a de-identified subject ID, COVID-19 status, age in years and sex. Where available, HLA class I and class II types were obtained from metadata supplied by the sample provider rather than from assay-based typing. Subjects who had been exposed to COVID-19, were actively infected with it, or had recovered from it provided the deeply sampled blood TCRbeta repertoires that made up the dataset. The prospective study material was composed of cDNA or gDNA derived from T cells, B-cell-depleted T cells, or PBMCs. The paper's findings and limits, for the study overall: The quantity of clinical and demographic metadata differed by source and by participant and was supplied without curation.

Collaborating institutions collected whole blood in K2EDTA tubes following their own protocols. For TCRbeta analysis, collaborators shipped samples as frozen whole blood, isolated PBMCs, or DNA extracted from either of those sample types. Trimming costs V 7 bases and J 1 base, and their ends lie 22 bases apart. Via the germline V gene (reference sequence), CDR1 is LNHDA and CDR2 SQIVND. CDR3 length: 17 amino acids, cysteine to phenylalanine. CDR3 DNA only is kept here, 51 bases in frame from base 1. The V gene is TRBV19 and the J gene is TRBJ1-1; the D gene cannot be resolved reliably. The sequence was obtained from an elderly woman with active or convalescent COVID-19. Sequenced input: peripheral blood. The CDR3 region has the sequence CASTPSPLITTNTEAFF. The sequenced DNA: TGTGCCAGTACCCCTTCCCCCCTTATTACTACGAACACTGAAGCTTTCTTT.